The entry below gives a single TCR beta chain sequence along with its context. Generated by immunoSEQ multiplex PCR, the TCRdb table keeps only in-frame clones and is missing some. The table shows 560,000 or so clones, with 95% to 96% occurring only once. Naive CD8 isolation took CD45RO-negative cells positively selected for CCR7 and excluded terminally differentiated effector memory CD45RA+ cells. This record belongs to a study of shared clonotypes between healthy human individuals. The CDR3 contains 15 residues. V gave up 5 bases and J gave up 6 bases; unmatched junction bases: 5. Looked up from germline, CDR1 is MNHNS and CDR2 is SASEGT.

Sequenced input: naive CD8+ T cells sorted from blood. J is TRBJ1-5 and V is TRBV6-1; 12 bases are shared with TRBD1. This receptor was identified in a woman in her thirties in good health. CDR3 DNA sequence: TGTGCCAGCAGTCAAGGGACAGGGGGCTCTCAGCCCCAGCATTTT. Protein product: CASSQGTGGSQPQHF.